This TCR beta chain comes out of a study of technical replicates of blood from several donors. Looked up from germline, CDR1 is SEHNR and CDR2 is FQNEAQ (reference sequence). The CDR3 contains 14 residues. J gave up 6 bases and V 4 bases, and 5 bases lay outside the gene matches. Generated by immunoSEQ multiplex PCR, the TCRdb table keeps only in-frame clones and is missing some. The profile shows roughly 68,000 clones, approximately 97% of them singletons. Sequenced: T cells isolated from PBMCs. This chain joins TRBV7-9 and TRBJ1-1; TRBD1 matches 10 bases. The origin of this receptor is a human donor in good health. The DNA for the CDR3 is TGTGCCAGCAGCTCCCGGGACAGGGGTCCTGAAGCTTTCTTT. Protein: CASSSRDRGPEAFF.